Below, one T cell receptor (beta chain) is given with its context. Its target is not known. V lost 4 bases and J lost 9, with 12 bases in between. CDR1 MGHRA and CDR2 YSYEKL come from the germline V gene. The CDR3 is 12 amino acids. This sample is part of a study of CD8 T cells in Susac syndrome. Study-wide background: Patients with Susac syndrome were therapy-naive, on corticosteroids, or on intravenous immunoglobulin alone at the time that blood was drawn.

RNA, at about 0.45 to 1 ug, was reverse transcribed with random hexamers. TCR beta CDR3 was amplified by immunoSEQ covering 54 Vbeta and 13 Jbeta. TCRdb reanalysed the immunoSEQ multiplex PCR reads using MiXCR and keeps one entry per CDR3 protein. Found here are about 210,000 distinct CDR3 sequences, roughly 93% of them singletons; the top ten hold 0.15% to 0.2%. TEMRA cells were enriched by FACS, and CD4+ and CD8+ T cells were negatively isolated. Study-level points and caveats: Regarding the TCR sequencing and HLA analysis, the study admitted that a relatively small number of individuals were involved.

V is TRBV4-1 and J is TRBJ1-1; D is unclear. Source material: CD4+ T cells from PBMCs. The TCR sequence derives from a human donor with Susac syndrome. CDR3 amino acids: CASSRDSGQAFF. DNA of the CDR3: TGCGCCAGCAGCCGCGATTCGGGCCAAGCTTTCTTT.